The 30 T cell receptor beta chains given below trace back to one sample, sequenced in a study of shared clonotypes between healthy human individuals. Only in-frame clones appear in the TCRdb table, and some are missing; sequencing was by immunoSEQ multiplex PCR. Altogether fewer than 2.5 million clones are present, under 95% being singletons, with the ten largest covering 0.36%. The sample taken for sequencing was naive CD4+ T cells from PBMCs. The subset: CD45RA+ positively selected. Receptors originate from a man aged 18 to 29 in good health. Some clones in this sample may be carry-over from other donors' samples.

The genes are TRBV10-1 and TRBJ2-1; D is possibly TRBD2 (6 bases). This CDR3 comprises 14 residues. Trimming pared 10 bases from V and 5 bases from J, leaving 18 bases between. CDR1 and CDR2 from the germline V gene are WNHNN and SYGVQD (reference sequence). This chain's CDR3 is CANERAEAHNEQFF. DNA of the CDR3: TGCGCCAACGAGCGGGCCGAGGCCCACAATGAGCAGTTCTTC.

The rearrangement uses TRBV7-9 and TRBJ1-5, with D hard to call. Germline V gene sequence: CDR1 SEHNR, CDR2 FQNEAQ (reference sequence). The CDR3 totals 14 residues. V dropped 5 bases and J dropped 9 bases, with 17 bases sitting between them. The CDR3 here is CASSKGRPTGPQHF. CDR3 DNA sequence: TGTGCCAGCAGCAAAGGGAGACCCACGGGGCCCCAGCATTTT.

J is TRBJ2-4 and V is TRBV5-1; D might be TRBD2 (6 bases). Germline CDR1 and CDR2: SGHRS and YFSETQ. The CDR3 loop spans 15 amino acids. The V gene lost 0 bases and the J gene lost 7 bases, with 14 bases spanning the gap. CDR3 DNA sequence: TGCGCCAGCAGCTTGGGGGGCCGGGGGTCGAACATTCAGTACTTC. Encoded protein: CASSLGGRGSNIQYF.

The CDR3 coding sequence is TGTGCCACCAGCAGAGATCGGGCCCTTGATACCTACGAGCAGTACTTC. It yields the protein CATSRDRALDTYEQYF. The chain uses TRBV15 and TRBJ2-7, with D uncertain. This CDR3 comprises 16 residues. Trimming cost V 0 bases and J 2 bases, with 14 bases left between them. Germline-derived CDR1 and CDR2 are LNHNV and YYDKDF (reference sequence).

The chain employs TRBV11-2 and TRBJ2-7; either TRBD1 or TRBD2 may fit D (5 bases each). The CDR3 extends over 17 amino acids. CDR1 and CDR2 (germline): SGHAT, FQNNGV. Trimming shortened V by 2 bases and J by 0 bases, and 17 bases separated the two germline ends. The CDR3 DNA is TGTGCCAGCAGCTTAACCCCTCGATGGGGGAGCTCCTACGAGCAGTACTTC. Translated, it gives CASSLTPRWGSSYEQYF. The whole variable domain, filled in from reference TRBV11-2 and TRBJ2-7, reads EAGVAQSPRYKIIEKRQSVAFWCNPISGHATLYWYQQILGQGPKLLIQFQNNGVVDDSQLPKDRFSAERLKGVDSTLKIQPAKLEDSAVYLCASSLTPRWGSSYEQYFGPGTRLTVT.

The chain carries TRBV19 and TRBJ2-1, with 8 positions matching TRBD2. The ends lost 3 bases at V and 6 bases at J; junction bases unmatched: 1. The V gene's germline CDR1 is LNHDA and CDR2 SQIVND (reference sequence). The length of the CDR3 is 13 residues. CDR3 amino acids: CASSIGTSNEQFF. The CDR3 nucleotides read TGTGCCAGTAGTATTGGGACTAGCAATGAGCAGTTCTTC.

The chain uses TRBV5-1 and TRBJ2-7; TRBD1 agrees at 7 bases. Germline CDR1 is SGHRS and CDR2 is YFSETQ. V was clipped by 0 bases and J by 2 bases; unmatched bases: 5. The CDR3 has 15 amino acids. The CDR3 nucleotides read TGCGCCAGCAGCTTGGCCCGGGACAGCGCCTACGAGCAGTACTTC. Encoded protein: CASSLARDSAYEQYF. The variable domain in full, completed from reference TRBV5-1 and TRBJ2-7, reads KAGVTQTPRYLIKTRGQQVTLSCSPISGHRSVSWYQQTPGQGLQFLFEYFSETQRNKGNFPGRFSGRQFSNSRSEMNVSTLELGDSALYLCASSLARDSAYEQYFGPGTRLTVT.

The chain carries TRBV28 and TRBJ2-3; D ambiguous. Trimming left V 1 base short and J 5 bases short, with 10 bases between. Germline CDR1 MDHEN, CDR2 SYDVKM. The CDR3 runs 14 residues. The CDR3 nucleotides are TGTGCCAGCAGTTTATCTCGCGGAAGAGATACGCAGTATTTT. Translating gives CASSLSRGRDTQYF.

CDR3: CASSQDRGGRINEKLFF. CDR3 DNA sequence: TGTGCCAGCAGCCAAGATAGGGGGGGACGGATTAATGAAAAACTGTTTTTT. The rearrangement links TRBV4-2 to TRBJ1-4, with D maybe TRBD1 (6 bases). Germline values: CDR1 LGHNA, CDR2 YNFKEQ. The CDR3 totals 17 residues. V lost 0 bases to trimming and J lost 4 bases, with 15 bases between them.

The chain's CDR3 is CSVGGRNSYGYTF. The CDR3 nucleotides read TGCAGCGTTGGGGGGAGGAATAGCTATGGCTACACCTTC. V and J are TRBV29-1 and TRBJ1-2, with D perhaps matching TRBD1 (5 bases). CDR3 size: 13 residues. Germline CDR1 is SQVTM and CDR2 is ANQGSEA. V was clipped by 4 bases and J by 4 bases, with 13 bases between them. The complete variable domain, with remaining parts taken from reference TRBV29-1 and TRBJ1-2, reads SAVISQKPSRDICQRGTSLTIQCQVDSQVTMMFWYRQQPGQSLTLIATANQGSEATYESGFVIDKFPISRPNLTFSTLTVSNMSPEDSSIYLCSVGGRNSYGYTFGSGTRLTVV.

J is TRBJ2-7 and V is TRBV28; D is perhaps TRBD2 (5 bases). Trimming removed 6 bases from V and 5 bases from J, with 14 bases in between. Germline V CDR1 and CDR2: MDHEN, SYDVKM. The CDR3 runs to 13 residues. For the CDR3, the DNA is TGTGCCAGCAGCCCCCCGGGGATCGACGAGCAGTACTTC. Translating it yields CASSPPGIDEQYF.

The J gene is TRBJ2-1, the V gene TRBV7-6, with 14 bases that match TRBD2. CDR1 is SGHVS, CDR2 FNYEAQ, per germline. CDR3 length: 17 residues. J was trimmed by 9 bases and V by 3 bases; bases with no gene match: 10. Here the CDR3 reads CASSFGTSGSRGGEQFF. As DNA, the CDR3 is TGTGCCAGCAGCTTCGGGACTAGCGGGAGTCGGGGGGGTGAGCAGTTCTTC.

The rearrangement uses TRBV29-1 and TRBJ1-2; TRBD1 is a possible D gene (5 bases). V gave up 0 bases and J gave up 2 bases, with 10 bases separating them. The CDR3 has 14 residues. Per germline, CDR1 SQVTM and CDR2 ANQGSEA. This CDR3 reads CSVEEGGKNYGYTF. The DNA of the CDR3 is TGCAGCGTTGAAGAGGGGGGGAAAAACTATGGCTACACCTTC.

The table lists this clone with a count of one. The chain employs TRBV10-3 and TRBJ1-1; 7 positions match TRBD1. Germline V lookup: CDR1 ENHRY, CDR2 SYGVKD. After removal of 6 bases from V and 1 base from J, the junction contained 5 bases not matched to a gene. The CDR3 extends over 14 amino acids. The CDR3 coding sequence is TGTGCCATCAGGGGTGGACAGGCGAACACTGAAGCTTTCTTT. Its protein product is CAIRGGQANTEAFF.

The genes are TRBV7-2 and TRBJ1-5; D might be TRBD1 (6 bases). This CDR3 is 14 amino acids long. The ends were cut back, 4 bases at V and 3 bases at J, with 10 bases in the middle. From germline, CDR1 is SGHTA and CDR2 FQGNSA. The CDR3 region is CASSSGQINQPQHF. CDR3 sequence (DNA): TGTGCCAGCAGCTCCGGACAGATCAATCAGCCCCAGCATTTT.

The genes are TRBV11-2 and TRBJ2-3; D may be TRBD2 (6 bases). The CDR3 is 16 residues long. CDR1 is SGHAT, CDR2 FQNNGV, per germline. Between the trimmed V and J ends, which lost 1 base and 2 bases, there was a span of 13 bases. As DNA, the CDR3 is TGTGCCAGCAGCTTAGGTAGACTAGAGGACACAGATACGCAGTATTTT. It translates to CASSLGRLEDTDTQYF.

This clone was seen a single time. The chain couples TRBV5-1 to TRBJ2-3; 9 bases map to TRBD1. Germline V lookup: CDR1 SGHRS, CDR2 YFSETQ. J lost 3 bases, V lost 3 bases, and 5 bases had no gene match. This CDR3 region has 15 residues. CDR3 residues: CASSWWGQGTDTQYF. Here the CDR3 DNA reads TGCGCCAGCAGCTGGTGGGGACAGGGAACAGATACGCAGTATTTT.

The V call is TRBV5-4, the J call TRBJ2-3; 11 bases are a match to TRBD2. CDR1 SGHNT and CDR2 YYREEE come from the germline V gene (reference sequence). This CDR3 has 17 amino acids. The trim removed 4 bases at V and 1 base at J, leaving 8 bases unmatched. The CDR3 is CASSPGTSGARTDTQYF. The CDR3 nucleotides read TGTGCCAGCAGCCCCGGGACTAGCGGCGCGCGCACAGATACGCAGTATTTT.

This clone was observed a handful of times. The chain employs TRBV28 and TRBJ1-5; D may be TRBD1 (5 bases). The V end was cut by 2 bases, the J end by 5 bases, with 10 bases between. CDR3 length equals 14 residues. Germline values: CDR1 MDHEN, CDR2 SYDVKM. The chain's CDR3 is CASSLTGGYQPQHF. CDR3 nucleotide sequence: TGTGCCAGCAGTTTAACGGGGGGTTATCAGCCCCAGCATTTT.

V is TRBV28 and J is TRBJ2-7, with D tentatively TRBD1 (5 bases). Trimming left V 6 bases short and J 2 bases short, with 17 bases between. The CDR3 sequence is 15 residues long. Germline assignment: CDR1 MDHEN and CDR2 SYDVKM. The CDR3 reads CASSLGPSTTYEQYF. The DNA of the CDR3 is TGTGCCAGCAGCTTGGGGCCTTCCACTACCTACGAGCAGTACTTC.

The rearrangement uses TRBV7-2 and TRBJ2-7; 8 nucleotides align to TRBD1. The germline gives CDR1 SGHTA, CDR2 FQGNSA. V gave up 6 bases and J gave up 10 bases; unmatched junction bases: 5. This CDR3 region has 11 residues. The CDR3 nucleotides are TGTGCCAGCAGTTCTGGGACAGGCCAGTACTTC. It codes for CASSSGTGQYF.

To note about this clone: Distinct nucleotide sequences in the sample also encode this CDR3. CDR3 in DNA: TGTGCCAGCAGTTACTCGGGATCTTCCTACGAGCAGTACTTC. Protein product: CASSYSGSSYEQYF. The genes are TRBV6-6 and TRBJ2-7, with D hard to call. The germline CDR1 and CDR2 sequences are MNHNY and SVGAGI (reference sequence). Trimming removed 0 bases at V and 1 base at J, with 7 bases between. CDR3 length: 14 amino acids.

The J gene is TRBJ2-7, the V gene TRBV2; 12 positions match TRBD2. Losses at the gene ends were 6 bases for V and 2 bases for J; bases not matched to a gene: 8. This CDR3 is 16 amino acids long. Germline values: CDR1 SNHLY, CDR2 FYNNEI. The CDR3 region is CASRELRTSGAYEQYF. CDR3 sequence (DNA): TGTGCCAGCAGAGAATTGCGGACTAGCGGGGCCTACGAGCAGTACTTC.

As DNA, the CDR3 is TGTGCCAGTAGTAAAATATCCGATCAGCCCCAGCATTTT. It codes for CASSKISDQPQHF. The J gene is TRBJ1-5, the V gene TRBV19, with D hard to call. The germline CDR1 and CDR2 sequences are LNHDA and SQIVND (reference sequence). The CDR3 has 13 residues. V dropped 4 bases and J dropped 5 bases, with 9 bases sitting between them. Variable domain in full (rest from reference TRBV19 and TRBJ1-5): DGGITQSPKYLFRKEGQNVTLSCEQNLNHDAMYWYRQDPGQGLRLIYYSQIVNDFQKGDIAEGYSVSREKKESFPLTVTSAQKNPTAFYLCASSKISDQPQHFGDGTRLSIL.

The rearrangement links TRBV6-4 to TRBJ2-1, with 7 bases matching TRBD2. Germline loops: CDR1 MRHNA, CDR2 SNTAGT. The CDR3 totals 14 residues. Germline trimming cut 5 bases from V and 2 bases from J; bases unmatched to any gene: 3. The CDR3 protein is CASSSAGAYNEQFF. The CDR3 bases are TGTGCCAGCAGTTCGGCGGGGGCCTACAATGAGCAGTTCTTC.

Concerning this clone: This sample also contains other DNA sequences that code for the same CDR3. The chain recombines TRBV5-1 with TRBJ2-3; TRBD2 matches 8 bases. The CDR3 runs to 16 residues. CDR1 and CDR2 from the germline V gene are SGHRS and YFSETQ. V lost 2 bases, J lost 2 bases, and 7 bases stayed unmatched. The CDR3 DNA sequence: TGCGCCAGCAGCTTCCTAGCGGGCAGCCCCACAGATACGCAGTATTTT. This encodes CASSFLAGSPTDTQYF.

This chain links TRBV2 with TRBJ2-1, with 7 bases matching TRBD2. CDR3 length equals 16 residues. Germline CDR1 reads SNHLY; CDR2 reads FYNNEI. V lost 4 bases and J lost 4; bases outside the gene matches: 10. CDR3: CASSGSGGRVYNEQFF. The CDR3 bases are TGTGCCAGCAGTGGTTCCGGCGGGAGAGTATACAATGAGCAGTTCTTC. Complete variable domain (other parts from reference TRBV2 and TRBJ2-1): EPEVTQTPSHQVTQMGQEVILRCVPISNHLYFYWYRQILGQKVEFLVSFYNNEISEKSEIFDDQFSVERPDGSNFTLKIRSTKLEDSAMYFCASSGSGGRVYNEQFFGPGTRLTVL.

J is TRBJ1-1 and V is TRBV9, with a possible D match to TRBD1 (6 bases). There are 16 residues in the CDR3. From germline, CDR1 is SGDLS and CDR2 YYNGEE. Trimming shortened V by 3 bases and J by 1 base, and 16 bases separated the two germline ends. The CDR3 nucleotides are TGTGCCAGCAGCGCCAATAGGCGGGGGGCGAACACTGAAGCTTTCTTT. Protein sequence: CASSANRRGANTEAFF.

The CDR3 is CASSLGPTGTEAFF. CDR3 nucleotide sequence: TGTGCCAGCAGCTTAGGTCCCACTGGGACTGAAGCTTTCTTT. V usage is TRBV7-3 and J usage is TRBJ1-1; D call uncertain. The V and J ends lost 2 bases and 5 bases respectively, with 12 bases between them. Germline V gene sequence: CDR1 SGHTA, CDR2 FQGTGA. There are 14 residues in the CDR3.

This clone showed up just once. V usage is TRBV28 and J usage is TRBJ1-3, with D uncertain. Per germline, CDR1 MDHEN and CDR2 SYDVKM. The germline V and J ends were trimmed by 4 bases and 0 bases, with 4 bases remaining between them. This CDR3 is built from 13 residues. The DNA of the CDR3 is TGTGCCAGCAGTTCCTACTCTGGAAACACCATATATTTT. Translation gives CASSSYSGNTIYF.